The 31 T cell receptor beta chains below come from one sample, sequenced in a study of blood T cell repertoires in COVID-19. Clones were read by immunoSEQ multiplex PCR, and TCRdb kept only the in-frame ones, dropping some. The data contain roughly 79,000 clones, roughly 87% of them singletons. Sample: peripheral blood. The origin of the receptors is a woman aged 45-65 years with acute or convalescent COVID-19.

The J gene is TRBJ2-5, the V gene TRBV3-1 (or the pseudogene TRBV3-2); D may be TRBD2 (6 bases). V was trimmed by 1 base and J by 6 bases, leaving 21 bases between them. Germline values: CDR1 LGHDT, CDR2 YNNKEL (reference sequence). This CDR3 is 17 amino acids long. As DNA, the CDR3 is TGTGCCAGCAGCCAAGGACTTGGGGGGTACGAGGTAAAGACCCAGTACTTC. This gives the protein CASSQGLGGYEVKTQYF.

V is TRBV9 and J is TRBJ2-7; 8 nucleotides align to TRBD1. CDR3 length: 14 amino acids. Looked up from germline, CDR1 is SGDLS and CDR2 is YYNGEE. Trimming cost V 3 bases and J 6 bases; bases outside gene matches: 8. CDR3 amino acids: CASSGRTGLSEQYF. The CDR3 DNA reads as TGTGCCAGCAGCGGCAGGACAGGGTTAAGCGAGCAGTACTTC. The whole variable domain, filled in from reference TRBV9 and TRBJ2-7, reads DSGVTQTPKHLITATGQRVTLRCSPRSGDLSVYWYQQSLDQGLQFLIQYYNGEERAKGNILERFSAQQFPDLHSELNLSSLELGDSALYFCASSGRTGLSEQYFGPGTRLTVT.

The chain couples TRBV6-6 to TRBJ1-3; D might be TRBD1 (6 bases). The length of the CDR3 is 14 residues. The V gene lost 6 bases and the J gene lost 3 bases, with 12 bases spanning the gap. Germline CDR1 reads MNHNY; CDR2 reads SVGAGI (reference sequence). This CDR3 is CASRDPGVGNTIYF. The DNA for the CDR3 is TGTGCCAGCAGGGACCCAGGGGTTGGAAACACCATATATTTT.

The chain uses TRBV5-1 and TRBJ1-1; D possibly corresponds to TRBD1 (6 bases). The V and J ends lost 1 base and 2 bases respectively, with 9 bases between them. The CDR3 spans 14 residues. Germline V CDR1 and CDR2: SGHRS, YFSETQ. The CDR3 DNA reads as TGCGCCAGCAGCTTGACAGGGTCTAACACTGAAGCTTTCTTT. Amino acids: CASSLTGSNTEAFF.

The chain couples TRBV9 to TRBJ2-1; maybe TRBD2 (5 bases). Trimming cost V 4 bases and J 6 bases, with 17 bases left between them. The CDR3 spans 15 residues. CDR1 and CDR2 from the germline V gene are SGDLS and YYNGEE. CDR3 sequence (DNA): TGTGCCAGCAGCAAGCTAGCCGAAAGAGGCAATGAGCAGTTCTTC. It codes for CASSKLAERGNEQFF.

The rearrangement uses TRBV2 and TRBJ2-7; D uncertain. Trimming shortened V by 0 bases and J by 3 bases, and 12 bases separated the two germline ends. The CDR3 length is 15 residues. The germline V gene encodes CDR1 SNHLY and CDR2 FYNNEI. For the CDR3, the DNA is TGTGCCAGCAGTGAAGCTGAGTCCTCATTCTACGAGCAGTACTTC. Amino acid sequence: CASSEAESSFYEQYF. Based on the CDR3 plus reference TRBV2 and TRBJ2-7, the full variable domain is EPEVTQTPSHQVTQMGQEVILRCVPISNHLYFYWYRQILGQKVEFLVSFYNNEISEKSEIFDDQFSVERPDGSNFTLKIRSTKLEDSAMYFCASSEAESSFYEQYFGPGTRLTVT.

The chain combines TRBV4-3 with TRBJ2-1, with D unresolved. The germline V gene encodes CDR1 LGHNA and CDR2 YSLEER. Trimming left V 4 bases short and J 8 bases short, with 18 bases between. The CDR3 totals 15 residues. CDR3 sequence (DNA): TGCGCCAGCAGCCGCCATACGGGTAGTTCGGATGAGCAGTTCTTC. This translates into CASSRHTGSSDEQFF.

This clone occurred many times. The chain employs TRBV30 and TRBJ1-5; D gene ambiguous. The CDR3 contains 13 residues. V lost 0 bases and J 3 bases, leaving 6 bases between the germline ends. CDR1 is GTSNPN and CDR2 is SVGIG in the germline V gene (reference sequence). The CDR3 is CAWSVSDNQPQHF. Written as DNA, the CDR3 is TGTGCCTGGAGTGTTAGCGACAATCAGCCCCAGCATTTT.

This chain links TRBV28 with TRBJ1-1; possibly TRBD1 for D (5 bases). Germline V CDR1 and CDR2: MDHEN, SYDVKM. V was pared by 6 bases and J by 2 bases, with 7 bases between. The CDR3 length is 12 residues. CDR3 sequence: CASRGDNTEAFF. The CDR3, as DNA: TGTGCCAGCAGAGGGGATAACACTGAAGCTTTCTTT.

The V gene is TRBV4-1, the J gene TRBJ2-2; D unclear. This CDR3 has 16 residues. Germline loops: CDR1 MGHRA, CDR2 YSYEKL. Between the trimmed V and J ends, which lost 2 bases and 0 bases, there was a span of 10 bases. In nucleotides, the CDR3 is TGCGCCAGCAGCCAACCATCCAGGTCGAACACCGGGGAGCTGTTTTTT. It encodes CASSQPSRSNTGELFF.

The chain carries TRBV28 and TRBJ2-7; 9 bases match TRBD1. CDR3 length: 15 residues. The J segment lost 3 bases and the V segment lost 5 bases, leaving 8 bases of the junction unmatched. CDR1 MDHEN and CDR2 SYDVKM come from the germline V gene. DNA of the CDR3: TGTGCCAGCAGTCCCACCGGGACAGGGAACTACGAGCAGTACTTC. Translated, it gives CASSPTGTGNYEQYF.

The chain couples TRBV27 to TRBJ1-1; TRBD1 matches 8 bases. This CDR3 is built from 15 residues. Trimming cost V 7 bases and J 0 bases; bases outside gene matches: 7. The V gene's germline CDR1 is MNHEY and CDR2 SMNVEV (reference sequence). CDR3 coding DNA: TGTGCCAGCAAAAACGGACAGGGTATGAACACTGAAGCTTTCTTT. Its translation: CASKNGQGMNTEAFF.

The chain links TRBV5-1 to TRBJ2-5; maybe TRBD1 (5 bases). V lost 0 bases and J lost 4, with 7 bases in between. The CDR3 loop spans 13 amino acids. Germline CDR1 SGHRS, CDR2 YFSETQ. In DNA form, the CDR3 reads TGCGCCAGCAGCTTGGGGGGCGGAGAGACCCAGTACTTC. It is translated as CASSLGGGETQYF.

In nucleotides, the CDR3 is TGCGCCAGCAGCCAAGATTCCCCAGGGGGCGGAAACACCATATATTTT. The encoded protein is CASSQDSPGGGNTIYF. The chain uses TRBV4-1 and TRBJ1-3, with 8 bases identical to TRBD1. The CDR3 sequence is 16 residues long. Germline V lookup: CDR1 MGHRA, CDR2 YSYEKL. J lost 4 bases, V lost 0 bases, and 5 bases had no gene match.

V and J are TRBV4-2 and TRBJ1-4, with TRBD1 identical over 7 bases. The germline V gene encodes CDR1 LGHNA and CDR2 YNFKEQ. CDR3 length equals 14 residues. The V gene end was trimmed by 6 bases and the J gene end by 7 bases; junction bases not matched to a gene: 8. This chain's CDR3 is CASSEGGSAEKLFF. DNA for the CDR3: TGTGCCAGCAGTGAAGGGGGCTCGGCTGAAAAACTGTTTTTT.

V and J are TRBV10-3 and TRBJ2-2; tentative D call: TRBD1 (5 bases). Germline-derived CDR1 and CDR2 are ENHRY and SYGVKD. Trimming removed 6 bases at V and 1 base at J, with 9 bases between. The CDR3 runs to 14 residues. The CDR3 sequence: CAISQTENTGELFF. The CDR3 nucleotides read TGTGCCATCAGCCAGACAGAGAACACCGGGGAGCTGTTTTTT.

The CDR3 protein is CASSIGPDSTRRSLNEKLFF. For the CDR3, the DNA is TGTGCCAGTAGTATAGGTCCGGACTCTACCCGGCGATCGCTAAATGAAAAACTGTTTTTT. The rearrangement links TRBV19 to TRBJ1-4; no clear D. This CDR3 is built from 20 residues. V lost 1 base, J lost 5 bases, and 26 bases lay in between. Germline V lookup: CDR1 LNHDA, CDR2 SQIVND (reference sequence).

The chain is built from TRBV4-3 and TRBJ2-7; TRBD1 matches 10 bases. The CDR3 is made up of 14 amino acids. V gave up 4 bases and J gave up 1 base; unmatched junction bases: 1. Looked up from germline, CDR1 is LGHNA and CDR2 is YSLEER. CDR3 amino acids: CASSPGQGSYEQYF. DNA of the CDR3: TGCGCCAGCAGCCCGGGACAGGGGTCCTACGAGCAGTACTTC.

The V call is TRBV28, the J call TRBJ2-5; possible D gene TRBD2, 5 bases. The germline gives CDR1 MDHEN, CDR2 SYDVKM. This CDR3 is 14 amino acids long. The V end was cut by 4 bases, the J end by 1 base, with 10 bases between. In DNA, the CDR3 is TGTGCCAGCAGTTCGACTACCCTCCAAGAGACCCAGTACTTC. Amino acid sequence: CASSSTTLQETQYF.

The chain has TRBV7-6 and TRBJ2-1; a weak D match, TRBD2 (6 bases). Germline CDR1 reads SGHVS; CDR2 reads FNYEAQ. Trimming removed 5 bases at V and 3 bases at J, with 14 bases between. This CDR3 is 15 amino acids long. The DNA of the CDR3 is TGTGCCAGCAGCCCCTACGGGGGAGACTACAATGAGCAGTTCTTC. As protein: CASSPYGGDYNEQFF.

The chain recombines TRBV9 with TRBJ1-3, with a possible D match to TRBD1 (6 bases). V dropped 1 base and J dropped 4 bases, with 12 bases sitting between them. The CDR3 runs to 15 residues. In germline, CDR1 is SGDLS, CDR2 YYNGEE. The CDR3 DNA reads as TGTGCCAGCAGCGTAACAGGGAGATCAGGAAACACCATATATTTT. Translated, it gives CASSVTGRSGNTIYF.

V usage is TRBV4-2 and J usage is TRBJ1-2; D gene unclear. This CDR3 is built from 13 residues. The V and J ends lost 1 base and 2 bases respectively, with 5 bases between them. Germline CDR1 is LGHNA and CDR2 is YNFKEQ. CDR3 sequence reads: CASSQVQNYGYTF. CDR3 nucleotide sequence: TGTGCCAGCAGCCAAGTCCAGAACTATGGCTACACCTTC.

The CDR3 here is CASSDPGQHYGYTF. The CDR3 coding sequence is TGTGCCAGCAGCGATCCGGGACAGCACTATGGCTACACCTTC. The rearrangement uses TRBV4-2 and TRBJ1-2, with 7 bases that match TRBD1. The V segment lost 5 bases and the J segment 3 bases; nucleotides outside the gene matches: 6. Germline CDR1 is LGHNA and CDR2 is YNFKEQ. The CDR3 extends over 14 amino acids.

The chain carries TRBV2 and TRBJ1-1; D unresolved. CDR3 size: 15 residues. Germline V CDR1 and CDR2: SNHLY, FYNNEI. V was clipped by 4 bases and J by 0 bases, with 12 bases between them. CDR3 sequence: CASSAGQDVNTEAFF. CDR3 sequence (DNA): TGTGCCAGCAGTGCTGGGCAGGATGTGAACACTGAAGCTTTCTTT. Full variable domain (rest looked up from reference TRBV2 and TRBJ1-1): EPEVTQTPSHQVTQMGQEVILRCVPISNHLYFYWYRQILGQKVEFLVSFYNNEISEKSEIFDDQFSVERPDGSNFTLKIRSTKLEDSAMYFCASSAGQDVNTEAFFGQGTRLTVV.

The chain has TRBV5-4 and TRBJ1-2, with D tentatively TRBD1 (6 bases). Germline assignment: CDR1 SGHNT and CDR2 YYREEE (reference sequence). V dropped 6 bases and J dropped 5 bases, with 23 bases sitting between them. CDR3 length: 16 amino acids. For the CDR3, the DNA is TGTGCCAGCACCCAGGGGACCAGGATATTTGGGTATGGCTACACCTTC. This encodes CASTQGTRIFGYGYTF.

The chain is built from TRBV5-1 and TRBJ2-5; 9 bases are a match to TRBD2. Losses at the gene ends were 4 bases for V and 1 base for J; bases not matched to a gene: 11. The CDR3 loop spans 17 amino acids. Germline values: CDR1 SGHRS, CDR2 YFSETQ. The CDR3 spells CASSPWGVAGAQETQYF. CDR3 DNA: TGCGCCAGCAGCCCTTGGGGGGTAGCGGGAGCCCAAGAGACCCAGTACTTC.

V and J are TRBV5-5 and TRBJ1-6; no clear D. V dropped 2 bases and J dropped 12 bases, with 12 bases sitting between them. CDR3 length equals 13 residues. Germline V lookup: CDR1 SGHKS, CDR2 YYEKEE (reference sequence). The CDR3 bases are TGTGCCAGCAGCTTTACTGACTCGATACCCCTCCACTTT. Encoded protein: CASSFTDSIPLHF.

The chain has TRBV5-4 and TRBJ1-4; D unclear. From germline, CDR1 is SGHNT and CDR2 YYREEE (reference sequence). The CDR3 consists of 14 residues. V shed 0 bases and J shed 8 bases, with 11 bases lying between them. The CDR3 DNA sequence: TGTGCCAGCAGCTTGGTTGGGGAGCGGGAAAAACTGTTTTTT. This encodes CASSLVGEREKLFF.

The chain joins TRBV5-4 to TRBJ1-5; D is undetermined. This CDR3 region has 12 residues. In germline, CDR1 is SGHNT, CDR2 YYREEE (reference sequence). With 3 bases removed from V and 9 bases from J, the gap between germline ends came to 10 bases. CDR3 loop: CASSYGSGPQHF. The CDR3 bases are TGTGCCAGCAGCTACGGATCGGGGCCCCAGCATTTT.

V gene TRBV24-1 combines with J gene TRBJ2-3; D is unresolved. Germline V gives CDR1 KGHDR, CDR2 SFDVKD. The CDR3 length is 14 residues. V was clipped by 3 bases and J by 6 bases, with 12 bases between them. The CDR3 sequence is CATSDSTKFDTQYF. Written as DNA, the CDR3 is TGTGCCACCAGTGATAGTACAAAGTTCGATACGCAGTATTTT.

The V gene is TRBV7-2, the J gene TRBJ1-4, with D perhaps TRBD1 (6 bases). Deletions cut 4 bases from V and 4 bases from J, with 10 bases between. This CDR3 spans 14 amino acids. In germline, CDR1 is SGHTA, CDR2 FQGNSA. CDR3 sequence reads: CASSSDRYNEKLFF. CDR3 sequence (DNA): TGTGCCAGCAGCTCGGACAGATATAATGAAAAACTGTTTTTT.